The text below deals with one T cell receptor (beta chain). Germline-derived CDR1 and CDR2 are LGHDT and YNNKEL (reference sequence). The CDR3 runs 14 residues. Trimming cost V 7 bases and J 4 bases; bases outside gene matches: 6. Via MiXCR, TCRdb re-called the RT-PCR reads, giving one row per CDR3 protein. The sample has about 13,000 distinct CDR3 sequences; roughly four fifths are singletons. This record belongs to a study of yellow fever vaccine responses in identical twins. The sequences come from T cells from blood (PBMCs), unsorted or a sorted subset (not recorded which), collected before or after yellow fever vaccination (not recorded which). This clonotype originated in a woman between 18 and 29 years old who received the yellow fever vaccine. This chain uses TRBV3-1 with TRBJ2-2; 7 bases fit TRBD2. CDR3 residues: CASISSGFTGELFF. Here the CDR3 DNA reads TGTGCCAGCATTTCTAGCGGATTCACCGGGGAGCTGTTTTTT.